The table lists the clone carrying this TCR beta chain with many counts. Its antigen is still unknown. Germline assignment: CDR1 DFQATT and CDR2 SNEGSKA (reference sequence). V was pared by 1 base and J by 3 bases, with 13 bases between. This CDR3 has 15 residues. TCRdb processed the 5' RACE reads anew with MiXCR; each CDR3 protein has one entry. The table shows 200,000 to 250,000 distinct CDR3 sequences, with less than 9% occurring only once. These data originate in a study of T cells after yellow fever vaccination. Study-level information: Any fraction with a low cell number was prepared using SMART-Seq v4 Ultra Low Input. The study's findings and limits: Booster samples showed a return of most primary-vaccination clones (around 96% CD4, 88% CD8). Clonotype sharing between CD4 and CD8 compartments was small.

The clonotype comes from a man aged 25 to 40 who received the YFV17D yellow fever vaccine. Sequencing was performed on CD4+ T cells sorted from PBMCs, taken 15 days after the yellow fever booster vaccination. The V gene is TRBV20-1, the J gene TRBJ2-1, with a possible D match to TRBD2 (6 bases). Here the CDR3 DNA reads TGCAGTGCTAGAGTCCAGACTAGTTACTACAATGAGCAGTTCTTC. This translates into CSARVQTSYYNEQFF.